The T cell receptor beta chain described here comes from a study of shared clonotypes between healthy human individuals. CD45RO-negative cells were positively selected for CCR7, leaving out terminally differentiated effector memory CD45RA+ cells. Study conclusions and caveats: On the whole, naive subsets had larger estimated richness than memory subsets had. About 5% of naive CD4 clonotypes were common to a few donors. Despite large depth, rarefaction showed incomplete sorted-subset sequencing.

The CDR3 runs 19 residues. The authors loaded 200 ng DNA, approximately 30,000 T cell genomes, into sorted-subset replicate PCRs. Assay: immunoSEQ multiplex PCR; the TCRdb copy retains only in-frame clones and omits some. The table lists roughly 2,000,000 clones, about 95% of them singletons, with under 1.5% in the top ten. Remarks on this clone: Its target is unknown.

This sequence joins TRBV21-1 and TRBJ2-6; the D call TRBD1 from the table was never checked on the DNA. TRBV21-1 is a recognized pseudogene. The sequencing input was naive CD8+ T cells sorted from blood. The TCR sequence derives from a man younger than 35 in good health. The CDR3 DNA sequence: TGTGCCAGCAGCAAAGCCCAGGGGTGGGGCTACTCTGGGGCCAACGCCCTGACTTTC. Protein product: CASSKAQGWGYSGANALTF.